This T cell receptor (beta chain) is from a study of blood T cell repertoires in COVID-19. Study as a whole: COVID-19 samples from acute and convalescent phases originated in the United States, Italy and Spain. From T cells, B-cell-depleted T cells, or PBMCs came the material, which was cDNA or gDNA.

V lost 2 bases to trimming and J lost 0 bases, with 12 bases between them. CDR1 is SGHRS and CDR2 is YFSETQ in the germline V gene. The CDR3 totals 15 residues. Per the study methods: Reference gene primer amplification in the assay estimated nucleated cell counts. Repertoires were generated with immunoSEQ multiplex PCR, while TCRdb's copy carries only in-frame clones and drops some. V and J calls and clone size are as listed in that table; D and trimming were resolved from the DNA. The sample has fewer than 350,000 clones, about four fifths seen once. The specimen was peripheral blood. The chain joins TRBV5-1 to TRBJ2-7; D is possibly TRBD2 (6 bases). The sequence came from a woman in her sixties with active or convalescent COVID-19. This CDR3 reads CASSLGDLSSYEQYF. The CDR3 coding sequence is TGCGCCAGCAGCTTAGGGGACTTGAGCTCCTACGAGCAGTACTTC.